These T cell receptor beta chains were read from a single sample in a study of graft-versus-host responses after intestinal transplantation. No antigen has been assigned to these receptors. The table came from immunoSEQ multiplex PCR; TCRdb's copy has only in-frame clones and leaves some out. This sample has 150,000 or so clones; nearly 95% occur once, and the top ten carry 0.19%. The input for sequencing was unstimulated CD4+ T cells sorted from spleen or lymph node cells, taken before intestinal transplant. These receptor sequences come from a human donor who received an intestinal transplant. Both conserved end residues are part of each CDR3. D genes are given only for firm matches. Some rows mark clone size as missing; the rest say once, few, many or name a class of expanded clone.

CDR3nt: TGTGCCAGCAGCTTCGACGGCCGCTACGAGCAGTACTTC
CDR3aa: CASSFDGRYEQYF
j_gene: TRBJ2-7
abundance: NA
v_gene: TRBV5-5
d_gene: NA

CDR3nt: TGTGCCAGCAGCGTAGACAGGGGCACCACAGATACGCAGTATTTT
CDR3aa: CASSVDRGTTDTQYF
j_gene: TRBJ2-3
abundance: NA
v_gene: TRBV9
d_gene: TRBD1

CDR3nt: TGCGCCAGCAGCCGGGTGGGGGCTGGCGGCTACACCTTC
CDR3aa: CASSRVGAGGYTF
j_gene: TRBJ1-2
abundance: NA
v_gene: TRBV4-3
d_gene: NA

CDR3nt: TGTGCCTGGAGTGCTGGGACTAGCGGGAGCACAGATACGCAGTATTTT
CDR3aa: CAWSAGTSGSTDTQYF
j_gene: TRBJ2-3
abundance: NA
v_gene: TRBV30
d_gene: TRBD2

CDR3nt: TGTGCCAGCAGCTTAGACGGCAGACCCTACGAGCAGTACTTC
CDR3aa: CASSLDGRPYEQYF
j_gene: TRBJ2-7
abundance: few
v_gene: TRBV7-2
d_gene: NA

CDR3nt: TGTGCCAGCAGCTTGCGACAGGGTTTAAGCGAAAAACTGTTTTTT
CDR3aa: CASSLRQGLSEKLFF
j_gene: TRBJ1-4
abundance: NA
v_gene: TRBV5-4
d_gene: TRBD1

CDR3nt: TGTGCCAGCAGCCCGCGGACAGGGGACTACGAGCAGTACTTC
CDR3aa: CASSPRTGDYEQYF
j_gene: TRBJ2-7
abundance: NA
v_gene: TRBV7-2
d_gene: TRBD1

CDR3nt: TGCAGTGCCTACACGAACACTGAAGCTTTCTTT
CDR3aa: CSAYTNTEAFF
j_gene: TRBJ1-1
abundance: NA
v_gene: TRBV20-1
d_gene: NA

CDR3nt: TGCGCCAGCAGCTTGAGACTAGCGGCTACGGAGACCCAGTACTTC
CDR3aa: CASSLRLAATETQYF
j_gene: TRBJ2-5
abundance: NA
v_gene: TRBV5-1
d_gene: TRBD2

CDR3nt: TGTGCCAGCAGGGGCGGGGGCCTGGGGACCCAGTACTTC
CDR3aa: CASRGGGLGTQYF
j_gene: TRBJ2-5
abundance: NA
v_gene: TRBV6-5
d_gene: NA

CDR3nt: TGTGCCAGCAGCCAACTTGGATCGGGGCTGGGCGCAGATACGCAGTATTTT
CDR3aa: CASSQLGSGLGADTQYF
j_gene: TRBJ2-3
abundance: NA
v_gene: TRBV14
d_gene: NA

CDR3nt: TGTGCCAGCAGTTACAGGACAGGGGTAGATACGCAGTATTTT
CDR3aa: CASSYRTGVDTQYF
j_gene: TRBJ2-3
abundance: NA
v_gene: TRBV6-5
d_gene: TRBD1

CDR3nt: TGTGCCAGCAGCGCCACAGGGAGCTACGAGCAGTACTTC
CDR3aa: CASSATGSYEQYF
j_gene: TRBJ2-7
abundance: NA
v_gene: TRBV5-4
d_gene: NA